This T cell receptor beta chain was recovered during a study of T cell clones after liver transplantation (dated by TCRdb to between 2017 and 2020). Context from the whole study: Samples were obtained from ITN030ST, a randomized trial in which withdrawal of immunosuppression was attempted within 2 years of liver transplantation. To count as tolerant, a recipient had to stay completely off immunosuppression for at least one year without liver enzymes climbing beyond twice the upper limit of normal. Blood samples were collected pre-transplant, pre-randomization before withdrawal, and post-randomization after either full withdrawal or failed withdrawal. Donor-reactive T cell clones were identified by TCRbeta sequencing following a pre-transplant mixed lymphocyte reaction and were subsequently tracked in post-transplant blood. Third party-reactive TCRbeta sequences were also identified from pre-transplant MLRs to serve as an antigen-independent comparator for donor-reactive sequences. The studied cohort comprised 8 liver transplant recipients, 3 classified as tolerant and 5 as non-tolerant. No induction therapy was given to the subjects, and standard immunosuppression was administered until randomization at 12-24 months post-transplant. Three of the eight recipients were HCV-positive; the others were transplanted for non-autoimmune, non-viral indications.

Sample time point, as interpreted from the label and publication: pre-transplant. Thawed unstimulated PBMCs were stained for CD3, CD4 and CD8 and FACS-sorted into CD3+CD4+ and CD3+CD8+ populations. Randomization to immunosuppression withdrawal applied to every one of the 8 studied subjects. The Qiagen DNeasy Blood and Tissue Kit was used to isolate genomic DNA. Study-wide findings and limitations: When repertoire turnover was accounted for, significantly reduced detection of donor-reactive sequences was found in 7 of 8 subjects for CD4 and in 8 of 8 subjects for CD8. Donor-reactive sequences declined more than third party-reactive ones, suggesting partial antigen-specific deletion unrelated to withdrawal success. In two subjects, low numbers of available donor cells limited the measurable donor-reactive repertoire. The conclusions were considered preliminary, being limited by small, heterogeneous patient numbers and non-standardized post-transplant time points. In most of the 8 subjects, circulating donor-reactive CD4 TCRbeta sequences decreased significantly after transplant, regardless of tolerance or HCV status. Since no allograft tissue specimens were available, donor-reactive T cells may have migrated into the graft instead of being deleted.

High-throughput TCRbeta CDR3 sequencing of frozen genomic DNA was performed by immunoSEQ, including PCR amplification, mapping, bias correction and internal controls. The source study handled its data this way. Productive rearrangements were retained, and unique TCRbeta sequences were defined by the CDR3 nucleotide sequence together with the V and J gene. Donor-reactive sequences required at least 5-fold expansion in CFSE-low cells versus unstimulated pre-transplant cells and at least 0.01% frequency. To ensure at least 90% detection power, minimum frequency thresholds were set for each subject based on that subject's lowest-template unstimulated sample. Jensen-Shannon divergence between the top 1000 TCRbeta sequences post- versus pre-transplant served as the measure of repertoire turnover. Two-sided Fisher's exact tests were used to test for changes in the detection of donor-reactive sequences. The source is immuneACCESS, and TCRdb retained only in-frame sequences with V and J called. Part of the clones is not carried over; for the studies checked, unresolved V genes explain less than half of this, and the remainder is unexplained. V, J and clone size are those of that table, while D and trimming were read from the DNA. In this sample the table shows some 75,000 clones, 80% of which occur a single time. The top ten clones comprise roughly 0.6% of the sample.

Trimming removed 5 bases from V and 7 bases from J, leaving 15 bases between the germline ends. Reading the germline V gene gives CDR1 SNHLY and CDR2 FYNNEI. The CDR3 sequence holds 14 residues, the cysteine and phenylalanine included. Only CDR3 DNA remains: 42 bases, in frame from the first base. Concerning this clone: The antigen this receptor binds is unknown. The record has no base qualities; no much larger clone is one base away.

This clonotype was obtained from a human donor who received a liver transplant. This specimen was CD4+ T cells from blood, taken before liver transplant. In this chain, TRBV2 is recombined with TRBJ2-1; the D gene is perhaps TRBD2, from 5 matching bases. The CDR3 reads CASSLTYPGNEQFF. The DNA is TGTGCCAGCAGTCTGACTTATCCGGGGAATGAGCAGTTCTTC.